The clone carrying this T cell receptor beta chain was seen more than once but under ten times. As yet, its antigen is unknown. The sample comes from a study of identical twins. Findings of the study overall: Partial confounding of zero-insertion analyses by invariant MAIT and iNKT cells was possible. Twin-shared out-of-frame alpha sequences were enriched for low generation probability.

With template switching, a universal primer site was added, and the cDNA carried unique molecular identifiers. TCRdb re-derived calls from the 5' RACE reads in MiXCR, one entry per CDR3 protein. The profile covers some 460,000 distinct CDR3 sequences, with 12% to 15% appearing a single time and 0.5% to 0.65% taken by the ten largest. These data also featured in a second study, about yellow fever vaccine responses in identical twins. That study adds: Twins showed a vaccine T cell response that reportedly seemed partly convergent, partly personalized.

The origin of this receptor is a woman between 18 and 29 years old in good health. Sequencing input: CD4+ T cells sorted from blood.

CDR3 region: CSVEDAGGGVLTF. The CDR3 DNA follows: TGCAGCGTTGAAGATGCGGGGGGGGGCGTCCTGACTTTC. The chain has TRBV29-1 and TRBJ2-6; 9 nucleotides match TRBD2. Germline loops: CDR1 SQVTM, CDR2 ANQGSEA. J lost 12 bases, V lost 0 bases, and 3 bases had no gene match. This CDR3 is built from 13 residues.